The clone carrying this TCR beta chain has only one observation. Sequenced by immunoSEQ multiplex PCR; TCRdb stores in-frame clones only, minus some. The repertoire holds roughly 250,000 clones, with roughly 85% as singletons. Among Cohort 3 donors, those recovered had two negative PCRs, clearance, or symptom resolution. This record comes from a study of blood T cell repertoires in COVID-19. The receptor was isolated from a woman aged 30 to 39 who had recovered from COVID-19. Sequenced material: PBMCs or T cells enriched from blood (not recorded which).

CDR3 coding DNA: TGTGCCAGCAGCATACCGGGCCCACAGGTCCACTTT. As protein: CASSIPGPQVHF. The chain uses TRBV12-3 or TRBV12-4 and TRBJ1-6, with D perhaps matching TRBD1 (5 bases). V was pared by 6 bases and J by 17 bases, with 17 bases between. The CDR3 loop spans 12 amino acids.